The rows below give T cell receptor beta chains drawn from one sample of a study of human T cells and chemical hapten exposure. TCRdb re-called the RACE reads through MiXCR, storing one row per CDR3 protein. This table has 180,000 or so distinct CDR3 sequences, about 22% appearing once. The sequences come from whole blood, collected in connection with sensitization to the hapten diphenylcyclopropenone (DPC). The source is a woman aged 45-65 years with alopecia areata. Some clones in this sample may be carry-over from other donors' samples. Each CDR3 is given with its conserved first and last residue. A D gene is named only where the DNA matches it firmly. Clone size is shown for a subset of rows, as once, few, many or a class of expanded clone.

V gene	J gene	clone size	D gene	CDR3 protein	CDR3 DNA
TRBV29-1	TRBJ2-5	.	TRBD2	CSAAPLAGGLSETQYF	TGCAGCGCTGCACCCTTAGCGGGAGGGCTATCCGAGACCCAGTACTTC
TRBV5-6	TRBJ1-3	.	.	CASSLSPYSGNTIYF	TGTGCCAGCAGCTTGTCCCCATACTCTGGAAACACCATATATTTT
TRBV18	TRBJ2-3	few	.	CASSPEGLKTDTQYF	TGTGCCAGCTCACCAGAAGGATTGAAGACAGATACGCAGTATTTT
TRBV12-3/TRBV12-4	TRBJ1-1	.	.	CASSFEGGYTEAFF	TGTGCCAGCAGTTTTGAGGGAGGGTACACTGAAGCTTTCTTT
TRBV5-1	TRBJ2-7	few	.	CASSLDGGNYEQYF	TGCGCCAGCAGCTTGGATGGAGGGAACTACGAGCAGTACTTC
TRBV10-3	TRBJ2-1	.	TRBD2	CAISAEPSGSYNEQFF	TGTGCCATCAGTGCAGAGCCTAGCGGATCCTACAATGAGCAGTTCTTC
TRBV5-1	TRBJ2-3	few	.	CASSLVGGLTDTQYF	TGCGCCAGCAGCTTGGTGGGGGGTTTAACAGATACGCAGTATTTT
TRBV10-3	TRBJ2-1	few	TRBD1	CAISRQGASAGGEQFF	TGTGCCATCAGCCGACAGGGGGCGAGTGCAGGGGGTGAGCAGTTCTTC
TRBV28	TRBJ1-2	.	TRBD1	CATRTGLLYGYTF	TGTGCCACCAGGACAGGGCTTCTCTATGGCTACACCTTC
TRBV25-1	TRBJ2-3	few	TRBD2	CASSRLGGNTDTQYF	TGTGCCAGCAGTCGGCTGGGGGGGAACACAGATACGCAGTATTTT
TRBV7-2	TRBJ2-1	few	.	CASSSAALRRNEQFF	TGTGCCAGCAGCTCCGCAGCGCTTAGGAGGAATGAGCAGTTCTTC
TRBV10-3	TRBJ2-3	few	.	CAIREDEDTQYF	TGTGCCATCAGGGAGGACGAGGATACGCAGTATTTT
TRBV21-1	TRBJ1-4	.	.	CASSKLSYTGSNEKLFF	TGTGCCAGCAGCAAGCTCTCTTATACGGGTTCTAATGAAAAACTGTTTTTT
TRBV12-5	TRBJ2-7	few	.	CASGFDNSYEQYF	TGTGCTAGTGGTTTTGACAATTCCTACGAGCAGTACTTC
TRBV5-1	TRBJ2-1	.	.	CASSLPTHTEQFF	TGCGCCAGCAGCTTGCCGACTCACACTGAGCAGTTCTTC
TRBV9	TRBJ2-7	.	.	CASSPGGASYEQYF	TGTGCCAGCAGCCCTGGGGGGGCCTCCTACGAGCAGTACTTC
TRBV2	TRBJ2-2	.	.	CASSIVGGPNTGELFF	TGTGCCAGCAGTATTGTCGGGGGTCCGAACACCGGGGAGCTGTTTTTT
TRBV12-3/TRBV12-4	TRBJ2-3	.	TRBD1	CASSSWDRVTYTDTQYF	TGTGCCAGCAGTTCCTGGGACAGGGTGACCTACACAGATACGCAGTATTTT
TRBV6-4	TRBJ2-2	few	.	CASSPENTGELFF	TGTGCCAGCTCCCCAGAGAACACCGGGGAGCTGTTTTTT
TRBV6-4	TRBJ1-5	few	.	CASNESGRSNQPQHF	TGTGCCAGCAATGAATCCGGCAGGAGCAATCAGCCCCAGCATTTT
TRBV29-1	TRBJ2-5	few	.	CSVARDLQETQYF	TGCAGCGTTGCAAGGGACTTACAAGAGACCCAGTACTTC
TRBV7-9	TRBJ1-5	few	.	CASSLSPNRPQHF	TGTGCCAGCAGCTTAAGCCCCAACCGGCCCCAGCATTTT
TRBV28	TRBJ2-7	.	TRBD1	CASRGTGASSSYEQYF	TGTGCCAGCAGGGGGACAGGGGCCTCGAGCTCCTACGAGCAGTACTTC
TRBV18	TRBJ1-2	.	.	CASSPTGNRHYGYTF	TGTGCCAGCTCACCGACGGGGAACAGACACTATGGCTACACCTTC
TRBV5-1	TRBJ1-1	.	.	CASSATTGKVTEAFF	TGCGCCAGCAGCGCTACTACAGGGAAGGTCACTGAAGCTTTCTTT